The source of this T cell receptor (beta chain) is a study of OX40 agonist ivuxolimab in advanced cancers. Study-wide context: Participants could have had prior anti-PD-1, anti-PD-L1 or anti-CTLA-4 therapy, and more than 35% had some. Regarding the study as a whole: Expanded peripheral T cell antigen specificity was not determined. In the 0.1 to 3.0 mg/kg range, CD4+ and CD8+ blood T cells had expanded clonally by week 6.

Turning to this clone: The antigen is unknown.

Method: immunoSEQ multiplex PCR; TCRdb's copy keeps in-frame clones and lacks some. Here the sample spans over 100,000 clones, 85% to 90% being singletons. Sampled blood was obtained at baseline, cycle 4 day 1, and cycle 7 day 1. This specimen consisted of CD4+ or CD8+ T cells sorted from blood, obtained in a trial of the OX40 agonist ivuxolimab. This clonotype was sampled from an adult with an advanced solid tumor such as melanoma, head and neck, liver or kidney cancer.

CDR3 sequence (DNA): TGTGCCAGCTCTCAGGGTTCGGAAGGAAACACCATATATTTT. Its protein is CASSQGSEGNTIYF. The rearrangement joins TRBV18 to TRBJ1-3; possible D gene TRBD1, 5 bases. Trimming took 6 bases from V and 4 from J, leaving 13 bases between them. CDR1 and CDR2 (germline): KGHSH, LQKENI. The CDR3 contains 14 residues.